This TCR beta chain was observed in a study of T cell changes during pregnancy in multiple sclerosis. CDR1 and CDR2 from the germline V gene are MGHRA and YSYEKL. CDR3 length: 17 residues. V was clipped by 0 bases and J by 6 bases, with 21 bases between them. The protocol was immunoSEQ multiplex PCR, while the TCRdb copy is restricted to in-frame clones and leaves out a portion. The sample includes over 100,000 clones, roughly nine tenths seen only once; the top ten take 1.5% to 1.9%. The gene calls are TRBV4-1 and TRBJ2-7; D is possibly TRBD1 (5 bases). The source was peripheral blood, collected in the third trimester of pregnancy. This receptor was obtained from a female donor with multiple sclerosis, enrolled in a pregnancy study. The CDR3 DNA follows: TGCGCCAGCAGCCAAGAGTATGGCGCCCAGGGTGATCGCGAGCAGTACTTC. It codes for CASSQEYGAQGDREQYF.